The 16 T cell receptor delta chains below all came from one sample that was sequenced in a study of gamma-delta T cells after stem cell transplantation. With CATT, TCRdb re-called clones from the RT-PCR reads. Among roughly 3,300 delta-chain clones listed, around 5% were seen once. Input material: gamma-delta T cells. The origin of the receptors is a human donor. It is not recorded whose cells these are; they may come from a transplant donor.

This clone was found many times. J is TRDJ1 and V is TRDV2; 13 positions agree with TRDD3. The CDR3 has 17 residues. Germline CDR1 is GEAIGNYY and CDR2 is EKD. With 3 bases clipped from V and 0 bases from J, the junction kept 6 bases outside the gene matches. CDR3 coding DNA: TGTGCCTGTGACTTTTTACTGGGGGATACGAACACCGATAAACTCATCTTT. Its translation: CACDFLLGDTNTDKLIF.

About this clone itself: TCRdb's protein, taken from a much larger clone, differs from this DNA's translation at residue 8, likely owing to a read error; the protein displayed comes from the DNA. The chain links TRDV2 to TRDJ1; D is unresolved. The CDR3 spans 15 residues. Germline CDR1 reads GEAIGNYY; CDR2 reads EKD. Trimming left V 0 bases short and J 4 bases short, with 14 bases between. The CDR3 DNA reads as TGTGCCTGTGACACCCTCGGGGCGGCCAACGATAAACTCATCTTT. Its translation is CACDTLGAANDKLIF.

With regard to this clone: A read error likely explains why the TCRdb protein, taken from a much larger clone, differs from this DNA's translation at residue 10; the protein shown is translated from the DNA. V is TRDV2 and J is TRDJ1; TRDD3 agrees at 8 bases. V shed 0 bases, J shed 6 bases, and the junction held 14 bases outside the gene matches. The germline CDR1 and CDR2 sequences are GEAIGNYY and EKD. The CDR3 has 17 residues. Written as DNA, the CDR3 is TGTGCCTGTGACACCGTTGTACTGGGGGTTAATGACCATAAACTCATCTTT. Amino acid sequence: CACDTVVLGVNDHKLIF.

This clone rates as hyperexpanded. Other DNA sequences in this specimen translate into the identical CDR3. The chain couples TRDV2 to TRDJ1; possible D gene TRDD3, 5 bases. CDR1 and CDR2 from the germline V gene are GEAIGNYY and EKD. The V and J ends lost 0 bases and 0 bases respectively, with 16 bases between them. This CDR3 is 17 amino acids long. CDR3 amino acids: CACDTVGVGLYTDKLIF. The CDR3 region has the DNA TGTGCCTGTGACACCGTTGGGGTCGGATTATACACCGATAAACTCATCTTT.

Comments on this clone: A far bigger clonotype differs at one base, so this is likely a read error. This sample also contains other DNA sequences that code for the same CDR3. The chain uses TRDV2 and TRDJ1; tentative D call: TRDD3 (6 bases). Per germline, CDR1 GEAIGNYY and CDR2 EKD. This CDR3 has 17 amino acids. V was trimmed by 0 bases and J by 6 bases, leaving 22 bases between them. The CDR3 region is CACDTVVLGDNDHKLIF. The DNA for the CDR3 is TGTGCCTGTGACACCGTTGTACTGGGAGATAATGACCATAAACTCATCTTT.

This clone is labeled as large. Other DNA variants within this sample encode the same CDR3. The chain joins TRDV2 to TRDJ3; 8 bases are shared with TRDD3. V was clipped by 1 base and J by 1 base; unmatched bases: 17. Germline values: CDR1 GEAIGNYY, CDR2 EKD. The CDR3 is 22 amino acids. The CDR3 here is CACDTVEYTGGAASWDTRQMFF. Written as DNA, the CDR3 is TGTGCCTGTGACACGGTTGAATATACTGGGGGTGCCGCGTCCTGGGACACCCGACAGATGTTTTTC.

As regards this clone: TCRdb pairs this DNA with a much larger clone's protein that differs at residue 5, likely a read error; the protein shown was translated from the DNA. The chain links TRDV2 to TRDJ1; 7 nucleotides agree with TRDD3. The germline CDR1 and CDR2 sequences are GEAIGNYY and EKD. The CDR3 runs to 16 residues. Germline trimming cut 1 base from V and 0 bases from J; bases unmatched to any gene: 7. The CDR3 bases are TGTGCCTGTGACACGCTGGGGGGGGCATACACCGATAAACTCATCTTT. Residues: CACDTLGGAYTDKLIF.

This clone turned up a few times. The protein in TCRdb stems from a much larger clone and differs at residue 3 from this DNA's translation, likely a read error; here the protein is translated from the DNA. V gene TRDV2 combines with J gene TRDJ1; 9 bases line up with TRDD3. The CDR3 is 17 residues long. Looked up from germline, CDR1 is GEAIGNYY and CDR2 is EKD. The DNA of the CDR3 is TGTGCCCGTGACGGACTGGGGGACCTTCTTAACACCGATAAACTCATCTTT. Protein product: CARDGLGDLLNTDKLIF.

There are a few counts of this clone. The junction shows a germline mismatch at one end, possibly a read error. The chain employs TRDV2 and TRDJ1, with TRDD3 matching over 7 bases. The CDR3 totals 16 residues. Per the germline V gene, CDR1 is GEAIGNYY and CDR2 is EKD. The CDR3 DNA sequence: TGTGCCCGTGACACCCTATCTGGGGGGTCAACCGATAAACTCATCTTT. Protein sequence: CARDTLSGGSTDKLIF.

In this sample, this clone turned up a few times. V usage is TRDV2 and J usage is TRDJ3, with TRDD3 identical over 13 bases. V lost 2 bases and J lost 0; bases outside the gene matches: 9. This CDR3 has 21 amino acids. Germline CDR1 GEAIGNYY, CDR2 EKD. The CDR3 nucleotides are TGTGCCTGTGACAATACTGGGGGATACGCTTCAGGCTCCTGGGACACCCGACAGATGTTTTTC. Protein: CACDNTGGYASGSWDTRQMFF.

This clone was seen a few times. The rearrangement uses TRDV2 and TRDJ3; TRDD3 agrees at 11 bases. After removal of 2 bases from V and 2 bases from J, the junction contained 7 bases not matched to a gene. The CDR3 contains 19 residues. From germline, CDR1 is GEAIGNYY and CDR2 EKD. CDR3 nucleotide sequence: TGTGCCTGTGACAATATACTGGGGGATAGTACCTGGGACACCCGACAGATGTTTTTC. This translates into CACDNILGDSTWDTRQMFF.

This clone occurred a few times. The chain carries TRDV2 and TRDJ1; TRDD3 aligns across 11 bases. Germline V gene sequence: CDR1 GEAIGNYY, CDR2 EKD. This CDR3 region has 21 residues. V shed 3 bases and J 2 bases; nucleotides not matched to a gene: 22. DNA of the CDR3: TGTGCCTGTGACGCCATACTGGGGGATAAGGGACCAGACCGTATGACCGATAAACTCATCTTT. Encoded protein: CACDAILGDKGPDRMTDKLIF.

This clone was found a few times. TCRdb has a much larger clone's protein, which differs at residue 16 from the translation of this DNA, likely because of a read error; what is shown is the protein translated from the DNA. The V and J genes are TRDV2 and TRDJ3; 11 bases fit TRDD3. This CDR3 is built from 18 residues. CDR1 GEAIGNYY and CDR2 EKD come from the germline V gene. This CDR3 reads CACDILGDSTWDTRQIFF. CDR3 DNA: TGTGCCTGTGACATACTGGGGGATAGTACCTGGGACACCCGACAGATTTTTTTC.

This clone was counted many times. The V call is TRDV2, the J call TRDJ1; D is possibly TRDD3 (5 bases). Trimming removed 3 bases at V and 0 bases at J, with 19 bases between. Germline lookup yields CDR1 GEAIGNYY and CDR2 EKD. CDR3 length: 17 amino acids. CDR3 sequence: CACDGIRAEENTDKLIF. CDR3 bases: TGTGCCTGTGACGGGATCCGGGCGGAGGAGAACACCGATAAACTCATCTTT.

Of note for this clone: A far larger clone is only one base removed, so a read error is likely. Other nucleotide sequences from this sample produce the same CDR3. V gene TRDV2 combines with J gene TRDJ3; TRDD3 matches 10 bases. The CDR3 runs to 21 residues. Germline CDR1 GEAIGNYY, CDR2 EKD. The CDR3 here is CACDSVEGDTRPTWDTRQMFF. CDR3 in DNA: TGCGCCTGTGACTCCGTAGAGGGGGATACGCGACCCACCTGGGACACCCGACAGATGTTTTTC.

This clone is medium-sized within its sample. The identical CDR3 is also encoded by other nucleotide sequences in the sample. The V gene is TRDV2, the J gene TRDJ1; weak D call: TRDD3 (6 bases). Germline V gene sequence: CDR1 GEAIGNYY, CDR2 EKD. This CDR3 has 15 amino acids. The ends were cut back, 6 bases at V and 4 bases at J, with 20 bases in the middle. The CDR3 sequence is CACSPLSGDLDKLIF. In nucleotides, the CDR3 is TGTGCCTGTAGTCCCCTATCTGGGGATCTCGATAAACTCATCTTT.